A few counts support the clone carrying this TCR beta chain. The antigen remains unidentified. This record belongs to a study of blood T cells in healthy people across ages. Broader study findings: Naive CD4+ cell counts and diversity both ran higher in long-lived than in aged donors. Any changes in expanded clonotypes were possibly confounded, as donor CMV status remained unknown.

CDR3 length equals 14 residues. Germline loops: CDR1 MGHDK, CDR2 SYGVNS. V dropped 3 bases and J dropped 1 base, with 8 bases sitting between them. Next came a second PCR, run for about 6 to 11 cycles, which used a sample-barcoded 5' primer along with a J-beta primer mix. Using its own MiXCR run on the 5' RACE reads, TCRdb lists one record per CDR3 protein. This sample has about 640,000 distinct CDR3 sequences; approximately 50% occur once, and the top ten carry about two fifths. This TCR was recovered from a man in his sixties in good health. V usage is TRBV25-1 and J usage is TRBJ2-3, with D uncertain. Sample: blood. The CDR3 DNA is TGTGCCAGCAGTGAGTTGGACCGCACAGATACGCAGTATTTT. Amino acid sequence: CASSELDRTDTQYF.